This T cell receptor (beta chain) derives from a study of liver allograft versus peripheral blood T cells. The wider study: Within transplanted livers, the T cell receptor repertoires were examined and compared against the repertoires present in the peripheral blood of liver transplant recipients.

At least ten counts were recorded for this clonotype. Its target is not known. Study-level findings and limits: Reportedly, the T cell receptor repertoires present inside liver allografts differed from those in peripheral blood.

TCRdb used MiXCR to reprocess the reads, holding one entry per CDR3 protein. This table has approximately 16,000 distinct CDR3 sequences, approximately 20% appearing once. This CDR3 has 16 residues. Germline V gene lookup returns CDR1 LNHDA and CDR2 SQIVND (reference sequence). Unmatched junction bases numbered 3, after V lost 3 bases and J lost 3 bases. The genes are TRBV19 and TRBJ2-2; TRBD1 aligns across 11 bases. The sequence derives from a human patient who had a liver transplant. Among the T cells, some may be from the graft donor. CDR3 nucleotides: TGTGCCAGTAGTATCGGACAGGGGGCGCACACCGGGGAGCTGTTTTTT. Translating it yields CASSIGQGAHTGELFF.